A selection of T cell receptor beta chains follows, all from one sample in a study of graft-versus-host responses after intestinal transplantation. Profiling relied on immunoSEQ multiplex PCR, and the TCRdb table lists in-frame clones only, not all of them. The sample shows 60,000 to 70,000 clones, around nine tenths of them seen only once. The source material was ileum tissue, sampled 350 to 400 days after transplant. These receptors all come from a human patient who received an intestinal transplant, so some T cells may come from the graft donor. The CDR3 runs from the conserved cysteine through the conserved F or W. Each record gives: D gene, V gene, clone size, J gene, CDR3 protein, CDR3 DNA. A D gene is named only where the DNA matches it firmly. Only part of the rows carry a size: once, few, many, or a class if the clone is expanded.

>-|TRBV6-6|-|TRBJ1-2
CASSLSTADGYTF
TGTGCCAGCAGCCTTTCGACGGCAGATGGCTACACCTTC
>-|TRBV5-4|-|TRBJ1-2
CASSLASPGEGNYGYTF
TGTGCCAGCAGCTTGGCATCCCCGGGGGAAGGGAACTATGGCTACACCTTC
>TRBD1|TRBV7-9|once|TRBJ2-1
CASSLAGTGGDQFF
TGTGCCAGCAGCTTAGCGGGGACAGGGGGCGACCAGTTCTTC
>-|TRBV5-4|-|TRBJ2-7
CASSQVYEQYF
TGTGCCAGCAGCCAAGTTTACGAGCAGTACTTC
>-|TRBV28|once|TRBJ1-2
CASSLMGGNGYTF
TGTGCCAGCAGTTTAATGGGGGGAAATGGCTACACCTTC
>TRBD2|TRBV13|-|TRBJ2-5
CASSFGTSDPPYREETQYF
TGTGCCAGCAGCTTTGGAACTAGCGATCCACCCTATCGGGAAGAGACCCAGTACTTC
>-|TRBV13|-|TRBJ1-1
CASSLEAEAFF
TGCGCCAGCAGCCTGGAGGCTGAAGCTTTCTTT
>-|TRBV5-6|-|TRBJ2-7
CASSLGRSSYEQYF
TGTGCCAGCAGCTTGGGCCGAAGCTCCTACGAGCAGTACTTC
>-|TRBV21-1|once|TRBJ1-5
CASSKAGRDRGQGQPQHF
TGTGCCAGCAGCAAAGCTGGTCGGGACAGGGGGCAAGGCCAGCCCCAGCATTTT
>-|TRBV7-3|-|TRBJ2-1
CASSSDAGSSQQFF
TGTGCCAGCAGCTCGGATGCGGGGAGCAGTCAACAGTTCTTC
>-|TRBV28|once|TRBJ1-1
CASSLSGFNTEAFF
TGTGCCAGCAGTTTATCAGGGTTTAACACTGAAGCTTTCTTT
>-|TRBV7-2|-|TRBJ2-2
CASSPEIADANTGELFF
TGTGCCAGCAGCCCGGAAATAGCAGACGCGAACACCGGGGAGCTGTTTTTT
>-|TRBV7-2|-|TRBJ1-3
CASSAQTVFSGNTIYF
TGTGCCAGCAGCGCTCAGACAGTGTTCTCTGGAAACACCATATATTTT
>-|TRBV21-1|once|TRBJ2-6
CASSPSDRFSGANVLTF
TGTGCCAGCAGCCCATCGGACAGATTTTCTGGGGCCAACGTCCTGACTTTC
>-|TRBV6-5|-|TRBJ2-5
CASSLTGSEETQYF
TGTGCCAGCAGTCTTACAGGGTCGGAGGAGACCCAGTACTTC
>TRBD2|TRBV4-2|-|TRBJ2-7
CASSQAGGAPTYEQYF
TGTGCCAGCAGCCAAGCCGGGGGGGCTCCCACCTACGAGCAGTACTTC
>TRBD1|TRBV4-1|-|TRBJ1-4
CASSHSRQGGEKLFF
TGCGCCAGCAGCCATAGCAGACAGGGGGGGGAAAAACTGTTTTTT
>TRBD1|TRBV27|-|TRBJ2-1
CASSQGAEDEQFF
TGTGCCAGCAGCCAGGGGGCGGAGGATGAGCAGTTCTTC
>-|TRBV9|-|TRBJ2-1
CASSVEGLAPYNEQFF
TGTGCCAGCAGCGTAGAGGGGTTAGCCCCCTACAATGAGCAGTTCTTC
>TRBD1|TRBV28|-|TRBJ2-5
CASRPWTGRQETQYF
TGTGCCAGCAGGCCGTGGACAGGGAGACAAGAGACCCAGTACTTC
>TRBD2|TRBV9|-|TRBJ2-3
CASSGGTSGRTDTQYF
TGTGCCAGCAGCGGCGGGACTAGCGGGAGGACAGATACGCAGTATTTT
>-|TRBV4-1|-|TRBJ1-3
CASSQDSNSGNTIYF
TGCGCCAGCAGCCAGGACAGCAACTCTGGAAACACCATATATTTT
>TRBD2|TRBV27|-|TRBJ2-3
CASSIYLADTDTQYF
TGTGCCAGCAGTATTTACCTAGCGGACACAGATACGCAGTATTTT
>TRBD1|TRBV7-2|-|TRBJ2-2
CASSLAQGARTGELFF
TGTGCCAGCAGCTTAGCTCAGGGGGCGAGGACCGGGGAGCTGTTTTTT
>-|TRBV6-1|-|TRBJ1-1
CASSERLMNTEAFF
TGTGCCAGCAGTGAACGGTTAATGAACACTGAAGCTTTCTTT
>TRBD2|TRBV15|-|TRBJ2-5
CATSRKIAGVQETQYF
TGTGCCACCAGCAGAAAAATAGCGGGAGTACAAGAGACCCAGTACTTC
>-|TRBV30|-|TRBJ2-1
CAWKLASSYNEQFF
TGTGCCTGGAAGTTAGCGAGCTCCTACAATGAGCAGTTCTTC
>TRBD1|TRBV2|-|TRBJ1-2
CASSLGQGSYGYTF
TGTGCCAGCAGCCTTGGACAGGGGAGCTATGGCTACACCTTC
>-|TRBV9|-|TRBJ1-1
CASSVGGETTNTEAFF
TGTGCCAGCAGCGTAGGAGGGGAGACTACGAACACTGAAGCTTTCTTT
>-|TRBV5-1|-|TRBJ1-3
CASSLVGVGNTIYF
TGCGCCAGCAGCTTGGTGGGGGTCGGAAACACCATATATTTT
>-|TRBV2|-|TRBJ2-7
CASSEGSVVGGGYEQYF
TGTGCCAGCAGTGAAGGAAGTGTCGTCGGGGGAGGCTACGAGCAGTACTTC
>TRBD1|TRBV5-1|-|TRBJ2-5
CASSPYRGSFETQYF
TGCGCCAGCAGCCCATACAGGGGTTCCTTTGAGACCCAGTACTTC
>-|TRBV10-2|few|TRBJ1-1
CASSFDGNTEAFF
TGCGCCAGCAGTTTTGATGGAAACACTGAAGCTTTCTTT